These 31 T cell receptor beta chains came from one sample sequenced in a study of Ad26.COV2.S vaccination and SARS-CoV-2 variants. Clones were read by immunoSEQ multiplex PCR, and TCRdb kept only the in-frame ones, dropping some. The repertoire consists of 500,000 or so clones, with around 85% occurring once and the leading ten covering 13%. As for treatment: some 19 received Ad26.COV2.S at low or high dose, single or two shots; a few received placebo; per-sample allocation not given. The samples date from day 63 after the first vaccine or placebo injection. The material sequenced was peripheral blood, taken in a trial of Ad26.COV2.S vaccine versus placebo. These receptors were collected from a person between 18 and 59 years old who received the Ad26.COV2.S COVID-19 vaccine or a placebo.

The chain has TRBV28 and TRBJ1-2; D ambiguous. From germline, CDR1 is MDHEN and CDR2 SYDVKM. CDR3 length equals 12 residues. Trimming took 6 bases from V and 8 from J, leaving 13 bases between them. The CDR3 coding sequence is TGTGCCAGCAGCCCCATGCCCGGGGGCTACACCTTC. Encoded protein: CASSPMPGGYTF.

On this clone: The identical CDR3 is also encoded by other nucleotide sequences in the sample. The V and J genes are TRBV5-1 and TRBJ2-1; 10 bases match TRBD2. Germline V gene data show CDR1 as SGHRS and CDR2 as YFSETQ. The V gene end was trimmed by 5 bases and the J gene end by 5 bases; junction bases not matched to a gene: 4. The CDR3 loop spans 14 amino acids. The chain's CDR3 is CASSLAGVNNEQFF. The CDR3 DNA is TGCGCCAGCAGTCTAGCGGGAGTGAACAATGAGCAGTTCTTC.

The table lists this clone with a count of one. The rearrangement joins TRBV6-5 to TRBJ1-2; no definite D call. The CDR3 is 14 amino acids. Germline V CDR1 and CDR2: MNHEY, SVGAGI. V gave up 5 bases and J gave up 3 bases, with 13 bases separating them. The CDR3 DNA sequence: TGTGCCAGCAGTAATTCCCCAGAAGACTATGGCTACACCTTC. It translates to CASSNSPEDYGYTF.

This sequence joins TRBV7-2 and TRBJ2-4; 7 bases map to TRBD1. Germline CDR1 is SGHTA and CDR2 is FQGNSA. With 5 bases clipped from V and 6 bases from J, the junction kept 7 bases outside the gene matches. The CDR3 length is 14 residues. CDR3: CASSPRTGTNIQYF. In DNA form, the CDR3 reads TGTGCCAGCAGCCCCCGGACAGGAACAAACATTCAGTACTTC. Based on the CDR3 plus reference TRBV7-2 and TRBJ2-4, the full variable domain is GAGVSQSPSNKVTEKGKDVELRCDPISGHTALYWYRQSLGQGLEFLIYFQGNSAPDKSGLPSDRFSAERTGGSVSTLTIQRTQQEDSAVYLCASSPRTGTNIQYFGAGTRLSVL.

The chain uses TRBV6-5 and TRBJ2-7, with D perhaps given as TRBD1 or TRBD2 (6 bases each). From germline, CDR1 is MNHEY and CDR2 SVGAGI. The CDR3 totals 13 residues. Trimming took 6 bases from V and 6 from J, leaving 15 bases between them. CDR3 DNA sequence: TGTGCCAGCAGCCAACTAGAGGGGGGCGAGCAGTACTTC. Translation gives CASSQLEGGEQYF.

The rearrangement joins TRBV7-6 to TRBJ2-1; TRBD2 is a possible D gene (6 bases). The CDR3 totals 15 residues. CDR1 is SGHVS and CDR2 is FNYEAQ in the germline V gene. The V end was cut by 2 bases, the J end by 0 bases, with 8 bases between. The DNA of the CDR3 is TGTGCCAGCAGCTTATCTAGCGCCTCCTACAATGAGCAGTTCTTC. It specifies CASSLSSASYNEQFF.

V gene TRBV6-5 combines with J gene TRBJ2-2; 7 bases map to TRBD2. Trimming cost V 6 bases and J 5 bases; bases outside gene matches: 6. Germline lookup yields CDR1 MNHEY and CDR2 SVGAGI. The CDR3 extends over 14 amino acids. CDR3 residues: CASRVGSGTGELFF. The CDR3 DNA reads TGTGCCAGCAGGGTCGGTAGCGGGACCGGGGAGCTGTTTTTT.

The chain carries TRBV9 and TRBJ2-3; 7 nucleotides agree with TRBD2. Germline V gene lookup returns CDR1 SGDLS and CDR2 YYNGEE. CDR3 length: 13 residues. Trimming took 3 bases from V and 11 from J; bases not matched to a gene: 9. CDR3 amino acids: CASSAVLAGEQYF. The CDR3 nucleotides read TGTGCCAGCAGCGCCGTTCTGGCGGGAGAGCAGTATTTT.

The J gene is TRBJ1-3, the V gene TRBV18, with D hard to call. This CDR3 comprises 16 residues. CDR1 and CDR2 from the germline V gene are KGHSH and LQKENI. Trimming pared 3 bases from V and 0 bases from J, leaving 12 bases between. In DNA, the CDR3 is TGTGCCAGCTCACCGATCTCTAGAACCTCTGGAAACACCATATATTTT. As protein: CASSPISRTSGNTIYF.

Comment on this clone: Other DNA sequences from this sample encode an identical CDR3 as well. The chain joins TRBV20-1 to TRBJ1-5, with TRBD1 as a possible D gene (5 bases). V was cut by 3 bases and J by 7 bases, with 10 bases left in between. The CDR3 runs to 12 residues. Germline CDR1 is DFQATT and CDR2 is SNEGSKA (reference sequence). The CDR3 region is CSASGGVQPQHF. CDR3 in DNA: TGCAGTGCTAGTGGGGGTGTCCAGCCCCAGCATTTT.

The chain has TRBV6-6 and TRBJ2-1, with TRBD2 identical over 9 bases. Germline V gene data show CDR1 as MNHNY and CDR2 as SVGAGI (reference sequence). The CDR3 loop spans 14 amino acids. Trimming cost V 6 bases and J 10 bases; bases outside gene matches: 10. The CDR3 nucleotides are TGTGCCAGCAGAGGAGCGGGAGGAGAATTAGAGCAGTTCTTC. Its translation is CASRGAGGELEQFF.

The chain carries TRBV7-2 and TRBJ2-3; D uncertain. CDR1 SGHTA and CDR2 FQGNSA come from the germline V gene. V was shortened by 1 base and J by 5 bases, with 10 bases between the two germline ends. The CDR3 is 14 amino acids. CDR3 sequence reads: CASSLDGSEDTQYF. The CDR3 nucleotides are TGTGCCAGCAGCTTAGACGGCAGCGAAGATACGCAGTATTTT.

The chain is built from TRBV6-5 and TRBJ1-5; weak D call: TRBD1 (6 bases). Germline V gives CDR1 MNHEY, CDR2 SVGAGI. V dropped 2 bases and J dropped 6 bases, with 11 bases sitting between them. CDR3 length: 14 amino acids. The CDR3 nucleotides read TGTGCCAGCAGTTACATACAGGGAGGTCAGCCCCAGCATTTT. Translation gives CASSYIQGGQPQHF.

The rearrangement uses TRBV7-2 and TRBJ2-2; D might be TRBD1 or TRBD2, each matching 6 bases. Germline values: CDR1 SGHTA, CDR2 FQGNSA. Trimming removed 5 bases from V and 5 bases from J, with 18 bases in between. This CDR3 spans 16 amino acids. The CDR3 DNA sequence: TGTGCCAGCAGCCCAACGGGAGACAGGAAGACCGGGGAGCTGTTTTTT. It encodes CASSPTGDRKTGELFF.

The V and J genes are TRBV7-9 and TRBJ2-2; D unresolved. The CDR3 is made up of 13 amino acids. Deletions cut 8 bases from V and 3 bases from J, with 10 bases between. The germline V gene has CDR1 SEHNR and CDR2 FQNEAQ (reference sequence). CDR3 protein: CASPRLDTGELFF. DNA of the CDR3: TGTGCCAGCCCCCGACTTGACACCGGGGAGCTGTTTTTT.

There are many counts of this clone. The CDR3 bases are TGTGCCAGCAGTCGTGGGACTAGCGGGGCCTTCTACGAGCAGTACTTC. It yields the protein CASSRGTSGAFYEQYF. The rearrangement joins TRBV28 to TRBJ2-7, with TRBD2 matching 13 bases. Looked up from germline, CDR1 is MDHEN and CDR2 is SYDVKM. This CDR3 has 16 amino acids. The trim removed 5 bases at V and 3 bases at J, leaving 7 bases unmatched. The full variable domain, in which reference TRBV28 and TRBJ2-7 provide the parts outside the CDR3, is DVKVTQSSRYLVKRTGEKVFLECVQDMDHENMFWYRQDPGLGLRLIYFSYDVKMKEKGDIPEGYSVSREKKERFSLILESASTNQTSMYLCASSRGTSGAFYEQYFGPGTRLTVT.

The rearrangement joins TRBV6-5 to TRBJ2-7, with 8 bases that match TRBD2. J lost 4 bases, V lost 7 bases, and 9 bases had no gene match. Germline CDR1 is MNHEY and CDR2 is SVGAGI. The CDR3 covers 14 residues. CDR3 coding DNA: TGTGCCAGCACCCAAGGACTAGCATCTTACGAGCAGTACTTC. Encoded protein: CASTQGLASYEQYF.

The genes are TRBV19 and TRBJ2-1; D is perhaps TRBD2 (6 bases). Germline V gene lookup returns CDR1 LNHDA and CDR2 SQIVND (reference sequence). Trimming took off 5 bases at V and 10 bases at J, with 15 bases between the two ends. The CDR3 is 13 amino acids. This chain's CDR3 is CASSLREPPEQFF. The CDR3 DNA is TGTGCCAGTAGTTTACGGGAGCCCCCCGAGCAGTTCTTC.

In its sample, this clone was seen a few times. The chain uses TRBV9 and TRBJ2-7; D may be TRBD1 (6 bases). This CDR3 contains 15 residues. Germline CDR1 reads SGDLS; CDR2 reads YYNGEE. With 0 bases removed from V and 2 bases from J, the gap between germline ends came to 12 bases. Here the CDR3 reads CASSVGVTGPYEQYF. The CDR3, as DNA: TGTGCCAGCAGCGTAGGTGTGACAGGACCCTACGAGCAGTACTTC.

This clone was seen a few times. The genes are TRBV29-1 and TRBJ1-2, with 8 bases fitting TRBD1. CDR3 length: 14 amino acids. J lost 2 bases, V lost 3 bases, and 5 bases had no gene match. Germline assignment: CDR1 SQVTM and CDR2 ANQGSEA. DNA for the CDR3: TGCAGCGTTGACCGGGACAGGCAAAACTATGGCTACACCTTC. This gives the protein CSVDRDRQNYGYTF.

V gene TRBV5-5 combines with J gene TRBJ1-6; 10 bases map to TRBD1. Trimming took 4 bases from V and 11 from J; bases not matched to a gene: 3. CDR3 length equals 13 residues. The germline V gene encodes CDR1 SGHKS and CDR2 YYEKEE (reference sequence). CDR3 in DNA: TGTGCCAGCAGCCTGGGACAGGGGACACCCCTCCACTTT. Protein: CASSLGQGTPLHF. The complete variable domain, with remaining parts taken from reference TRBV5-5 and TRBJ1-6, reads DAGVTQSPTHLIKTRGQQVTLRCSPISGHKSVSWYQQVLGQGPQFIFQYYEKEERGRGNFPDRFSARQFPNYSSELNVNALLLGDSALYLCASSLGQGTPLHFGNGTRLTVT.

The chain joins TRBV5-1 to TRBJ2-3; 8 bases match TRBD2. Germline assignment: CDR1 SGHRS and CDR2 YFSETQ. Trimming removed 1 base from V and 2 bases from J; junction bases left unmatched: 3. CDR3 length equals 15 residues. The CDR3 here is CASSLTGGPTDTQYF. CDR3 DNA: TGCGCCAGCAGCTTGACGGGAGGGCCCACAGATACGCAGTATTTT.

Written as DNA, the CDR3 is TGTGCCAGCAGCCTTACCCCCTTACTACACCAAGAGACCCAGTACTTC. It specifies CASSLTPLLHQETQYF. The genes are TRBV9 and TRBJ2-5; the D is unclear. V lost 4 bases, J lost 0 bases, and 16 bases lay in between. This CDR3 is built from 16 residues. Germline CDR1 SGDLS, CDR2 YYNGEE.

CDR3 sequence (DNA): TGTGCCAGCAGCCAATGGGGGGAGGGTGAAGCTTTCTTT. Its translation is CASSQWGEGEAFF. The chain joins TRBV3-1 (or the pseudogene TRBV3-2) to TRBJ1-1; a possible D gene is TRBD1 (5 bases). Germline CDR1 is LGHDT and CDR2 is YNNKEL (reference sequence). This CDR3 has 13 residues. V lost 2 bases and J 7 bases, leaving 11 bases between the germline ends.

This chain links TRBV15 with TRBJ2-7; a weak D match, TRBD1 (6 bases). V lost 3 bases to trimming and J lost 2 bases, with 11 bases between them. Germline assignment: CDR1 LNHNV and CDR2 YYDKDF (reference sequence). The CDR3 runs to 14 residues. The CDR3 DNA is TGTGCCACCAGCAGGGACAGCTTAACCTACGAGCAGTACTTC. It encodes CATSRDSLTYEQYF.

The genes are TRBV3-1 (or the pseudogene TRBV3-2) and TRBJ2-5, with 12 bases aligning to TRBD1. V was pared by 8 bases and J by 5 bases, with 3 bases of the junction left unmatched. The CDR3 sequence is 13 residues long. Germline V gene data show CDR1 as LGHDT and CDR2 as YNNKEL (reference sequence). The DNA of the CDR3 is TGTGCCAGCGGGACAGGGGGCTTGGAGACCCAGTACTTC. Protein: CASGTGGLETQYF.

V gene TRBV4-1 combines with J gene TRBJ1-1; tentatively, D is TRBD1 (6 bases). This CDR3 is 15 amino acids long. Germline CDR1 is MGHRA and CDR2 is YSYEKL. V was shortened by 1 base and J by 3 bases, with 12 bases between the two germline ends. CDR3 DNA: TGCGCCAGCAGCCAAGGCTCAGGGGTTGACACTGAAGCTTTCTTT. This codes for CASSQGSGVDTEAFF.

CDR3 in amino acids: CASSAGLAGLFSEGEQFF. In nucleotides, the CDR3 is TGCGCCAGCAGCGCGGGACTAGCGGGCTTATTTTCGGAGGGTGAGCAGTTCTTC. The chain employs TRBV5-1 and TRBJ2-1, with 12 positions matching TRBD2. V was pared by 4 bases and J by 9 bases, with 17 bases of the junction left unmatched. Germline lookup yields CDR1 SGHRS and CDR2 YFSETQ. The CDR3 runs to 18 residues.

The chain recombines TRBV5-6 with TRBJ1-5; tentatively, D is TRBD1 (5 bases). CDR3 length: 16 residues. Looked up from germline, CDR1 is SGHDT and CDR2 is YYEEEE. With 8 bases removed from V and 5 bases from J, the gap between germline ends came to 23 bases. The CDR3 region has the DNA TGTGCCAGTTCCCCCCGGTCGGGGGTCAGGGATCAGCCCCAGCATTTT. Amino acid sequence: CASSPRSGVRDQPQHF.

The chain's CDR3 is CASSLLASTVPEAFF. CDR3 nucleotides: TGTGCCAGCAGCTTGCTGGCCTCCACGGTCCCTGAAGCTTTCTTT. The chain uses TRBV28 and TRBJ1-1; no clear D. The germline V and J ends were trimmed by 6 bases and 6 bases, with 20 bases remaining between them. Germline CDR1 reads MDHEN; CDR2 reads SYDVKM. This CDR3 spans 15 amino acids. Filled out from reference TRBV28 and TRBJ1-1, the complete variable domain reads DVKVTQSSRYLVKRTGEKVFLECVQDMDHENMFWYRQDPGLGLRLIYFSYDVKMKEKGDIPEGYSVSREKKERFSLILESASTNQTSMYLCASSLLASTVPEAFFGQGTRLTVV.

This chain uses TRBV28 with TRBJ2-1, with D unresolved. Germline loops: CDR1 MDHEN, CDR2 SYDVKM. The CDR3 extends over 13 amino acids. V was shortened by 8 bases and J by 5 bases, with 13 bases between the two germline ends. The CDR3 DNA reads TGTGCCAGCTCGAGGCCGCAGAACAATGAGCAGTTCTTC. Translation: CASSRPQNNEQFF.